This is a list of T cell receptor beta chains from one sample in a study of metastatic and nonmetastatic thyroid tumors. TCRdb recomputed clones from the PCR reads via MiXCR. The table records tens of thousands of clones, 20% to 25% of them present only once. Source material: blood. Receptors originate from a female donor with papillary thyroid cancer or a benign thyroid nodule (not recorded which). Some clones in this sample may be carry-over from other donors' samples. CDR3s include the opening cysteine and the closing phenylalanine or tryptophan. Each record gives: V gene, D gene, CDR3 length, clone size, J gene, CDR3 protein, CDR3 DNA. A D gene is named only where the DNA matches it firmly. Clone size is not always given. Where it is, it says once, few, many or a class for expanded clones.

>TRBV5-1|NA|17|NA|TRBJ2-7
CASSLSGGRGDAYEQYF
TGCGCCAGCAGCTTGTCTGGGGGGCGCGGGGACGCCTACGAGCAGTACTTC
>TRBV6-5|TRBD1|14|few|TRBJ1-1
CASSYVRDRGEAFF
TGTGCCAGCAGTTACGTTCGGGACAGGGGAGAAGCTTTCTTT
>TRBV9|NA|14|many|TRBJ2-5
CASSALGSEETQYF
TGTGCCAGCAGCGCCCTGGGGTCTGAAGAGACCCAGTACTTC
>TRBV11-3|NA|14|NA|TRBJ1-2
CASSSGPTGYGYTF
TGTGCCAGCAGCTCGGGCCCAACCGGCTATGGCTACACCTTC
>TRBV7-9|NA|12|NA|TRBJ2-1
CASSFSYNEQFF
TGTGCCAGCAGCTTTAGCTACAATGAGCAGTTCTTC
>TRBV7-2|NA|15|many|TRBJ2-2
CASSQARANTGELFF
TGTGCCAGCAGCCAAGCCAGGGCGAACACCGGGGAGCTGTTTTTT
>TRBV20-1|TRBD2|15|NA|TRBJ2-7
CSALPTSGHPYEQYF
TGCAGTGCTCTCCCGACTAGCGGGCATCCCTACGAGCAGTACTTC
>TRBV5-6|NA|15|many|TRBJ2-3
CASSLAGTGTDTQYF
TGTGCCAGCAGCTTGGCCGGGACTGGCACAGATACGCAGTATTTT
>TRBV30|NA|13|many|TRBJ1-5
CAWSLRGDQPQHF
TGTGCCTGGAGTCTTAGGGGGGATCAGCCCCAGCATTTT
>TRBV27|NA|14|many|TRBJ2-2
CASSLRGGTGELFF
TGTGCCAGCAGTTTGCGAGGAGGCACCGGGGAGCTGTTTTTT
>TRBV6-1|NA|13|few|TRBJ1-1
CASSDGTVMEAFF
TGTGCCAGCAGCGATGGGACGGTCATGGAAGCTTTCTTT
>TRBV7-9|TRBD1|14|NA|TRBJ1-2
CASSLGDRNYGYTF
TGTGCCAGCAGCTTAGGGGACAGGAACTATGGCTACACCTTC
>TRBV5-1|TRBD1|15|many|TRBJ2-5
CASSPGTGGGETQYF
TGCGCCAGCAGCCCAGGGACAGGGGGAGGAGAGACCCAGTACTTC